This T cell receptor beta chain was captured in a study of cytomegalovirus exposure and HLA in healthy donors. The primer mix had 60 Vbeta and 13 Jbeta primers. The data were produced by immunoSEQ multiplex PCR, yet TCRdb's version contains in-frame clones alone and is incomplete. The sample's table shows about 120,000 clones. This clonotype was obtained from a woman in her thirties or forties in good health and CMV-seropositive. The source material was PBMCs.

The CDR3 DNA reads as TGTGCCAGCAGGGCACAGGGGGTCGATACTGAAGCTTTCTTT. Protein product: CASRAQGVDTEAFF. V usage is TRBV9 and J usage is TRBJ1-1; 8 bases are a match to TRBD1. The junction had 8 bases not matched to a gene; V was cut back by 5 bases and J by 5 bases. From germline, CDR1 is SGDLS and CDR2 YYNGEE. This CDR3 is built from 14 residues.